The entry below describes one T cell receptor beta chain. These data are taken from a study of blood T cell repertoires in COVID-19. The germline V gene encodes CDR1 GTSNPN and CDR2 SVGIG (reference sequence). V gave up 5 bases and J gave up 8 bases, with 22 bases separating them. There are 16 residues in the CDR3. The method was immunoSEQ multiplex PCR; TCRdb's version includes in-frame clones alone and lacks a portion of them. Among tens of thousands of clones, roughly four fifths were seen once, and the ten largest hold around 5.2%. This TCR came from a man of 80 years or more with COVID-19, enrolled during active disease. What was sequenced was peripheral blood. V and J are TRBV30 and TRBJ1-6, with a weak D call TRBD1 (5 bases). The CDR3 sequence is CAWGSGRVLVYSPLHF. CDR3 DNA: TGTGCCTGGGGTTCGGGCAGGGTGTTAGTATATTCACCCCTCCACTTT. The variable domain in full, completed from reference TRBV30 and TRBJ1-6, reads SQTIHQWPATLVQPVGSPLSLECTVEGTSNPNLYWYRQAAGRGLQLLFYSVGIGQISSEVPQNLSASRPQDRQFILSSKKLLLSDSGFYLCAWGSGRVLVYSPLHFGNGTRLTVT.